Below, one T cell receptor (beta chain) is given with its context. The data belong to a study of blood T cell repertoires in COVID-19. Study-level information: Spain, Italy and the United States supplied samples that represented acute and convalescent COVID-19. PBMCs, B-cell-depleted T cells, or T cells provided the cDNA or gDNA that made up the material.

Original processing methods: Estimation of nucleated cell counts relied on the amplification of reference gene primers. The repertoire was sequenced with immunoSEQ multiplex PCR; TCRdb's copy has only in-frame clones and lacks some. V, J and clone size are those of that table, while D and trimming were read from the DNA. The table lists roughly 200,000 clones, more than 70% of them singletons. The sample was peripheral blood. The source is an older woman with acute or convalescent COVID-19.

This chain's CDR3 is CASSSRASNQPQHF. CDR3 nucleotides: TGTGCCAGCAGCTCCAGAGCGAGCAATCAGCCCCAGCATTTT. The chain uses TRBV5-6 and TRBJ1-5; D ambiguous. Trimming left V 3 bases short and J 1 base short, with 8 bases between. The CDR3 is 14 residues long. Germline assignment: CDR1 SGHDT and CDR2 YYEEEE.